The T cell receptor (beta chain) under discussion was sequenced for a study of regulatory T cells in long-lasting Graves disease. Time point of the sample: newly diagnosed GD, antithyroid drugs for less than 3 months. PBMC-derived RNA was used for the TCR library. This clonotype was seen only a few times. Trimming stripped 6 bases from V and 0 bases from J, with 9 bases between. Germline V gene sequence: CDR1 ENHRY, CDR2 SYGVKD. The CDR3 loop spans 14 amino acids. Both iRepertoire HTBI primers and Arm-PCR of CDR3 regions were used to build the TCR beta libraries. In TCRdb, the multiplex PCR reads were re-called with MiXCR into one record per CDR3 protein. The sample lists about 620,000 distinct CDR3 sequences, 16% occurring once. These sequences were also reported in another study, on T cells in Graves' hyperthyroidism and ophthalmopathy. That source notes: Based on clinical symptoms, serum thyroxine and TRAb, thyroid ultrasound and orbital computed tomography, diagnoses were reached. The HTBI set primed first-round TCR CDR3 RT-PCR.

This TCR was sampled from a woman aged 25-40 years with Graves disease. The material sequenced was peripheral blood mononuclear cells (PBMCs), taken at new diagnosis, from a patient treated with antithyroid drugs. The chain links TRBV10-3 to TRBJ2-1; D unclear. DNA of the CDR3: TGTGCCATCAGGAATGATAACTCCTACAATGAGCAGTTCTTC. As protein: CAIRNDNSYNEQFF.